This TCR beta chain was identified in a study of response to subunit inactivated influenza vaccine. Via MiXCR, TCRdb re-called the RT-PCR reads, giving one row per CDR3 protein. The profile shows about 520,000 distinct CDR3 sequences, approximately 11% of them singletons. The V gene end was trimmed by 5 bases and the J gene end by 5 bases; junction bases not matched to a gene: 5. CDR1 is MDHEN and CDR2 is SYDVKM in the germline V gene. The CDR3 has 16 amino acids. This clonotype was recorded a few times. The chain joins TRBV28 to TRBJ2-5; TRBD2 matches 16 bases. Source: PBMCs from blood, taken roughly 48 days after vaccination. The TCR was taken from a man aged 45 to 65 who received an inactivated influenza vaccine. DNA for the CDR3: TGTGCCAGCAGTCCTCCGGGACTAGCGGGGGGGGAGACCCAGTACTTC. Amino acids: CASSPPGLAGGETQYF.